This entry describes one T cell receptor beta chain. Its antigen remains unknown. Other DNA variants within this sample encode the same CDR3. This entry comes from a study of shared clonotypes between healthy human individuals. In the naive CD8 group, cells lacked CD45RO and were positively selected for CCR7, so terminally differentiated effector memory CD45RA+ cells were left out. Whole-study results and caveats: Rarefaction showed sorted-subset sequencing was incomplete despite large depth. Only blood samples were collected, and tissue repertoires likely differ.

Profiled with immunoSEQ multiplex PCR; TCRdb holds only in-frame clones, not every one. The table records around 2,000,000 clones, 85% to 95% of them present only once. This CDR3 spans 13 amino acids. Trimming left V 6 bases short and J 2 bases short, with 8 bases between. The germline V gene has CDR1 MNHEY and CDR2 SMNVEV (reference sequence). The sample consisted of naive CD8+ T cells sorted from blood. The receptor was isolated from a man in his late teens or twenties in good health. The chain is built from TRBV27 and TRBJ1-5; D uncertain. In DNA form, the CDR3 reads TGTGCCAGCAGCCCGAGGGGCAATCAGCCCCAGCATTTT. Amino acids: CASSPRGNQPQHF.